Listed here is a single TCR beta chain. Its antigen remains unidentified. No base-level quality is on record; no much larger clone is a single base apart. The donors were included in the validation cohort of 90 to 150 subjects, a group kept apart from the roughly 700-subject first cohort. CDR1 and CDR2 were assigned from the germline V gene as SGHDN and FVKESK. V sheds 4 bases and J sheds 4 bases, leaving 20 bases between their ends. The cysteine opens and the phenylalanine closes a CDR3 of 16 amino acids. The CDR3 DNA has 48 bases and is translated from base 1. Library creation used the immunoSEQ multiplex PCR assay. Concerning the study's data processing: A statistical classification framework was developed to diagnose cytomegalovirus status using the catalog of TCR beta chain sequences. In TCRdb, the immuneACCESS table is reduced to in-frame sequences with V and J assigned. These tables do not hold every clone; where another copy was compared, an unresolved V gene accounts for under half, and the others remain unexplained. For V, J and clone size, that table is used; D and trimming come from the DNA. A total of 200,000 to 300,000 clones appear in this sample, more than 75% of them only once. The ten largest make up approximately 12% of the sample.

This record comes from a study of cytomegalovirus exposure and HLA in healthy donors (dated by TCRdb to 2017 to 2019). With respect to the entire study: According to a later analysis, the roughly 120 validation repertoires were produced on the same platform as the 700 or so repertoires of the first cohort. To predict cytomegalovirus infection status, the study brought together high-throughput TCR immunosequencing, statistical association of individual TCRs with disease status, and machine learning. The aim of the study was to test whether cataloging public T cell receptors could identify signatures of past pathogen exposure. Besides the first cohort of approximately 670 subjects, a separate validation cohort made up of 95 to 150 different subjects was used.

General conclusions and limits of the study: A later analysis found that TCRs clustered in the first cohort also tended to co-occur in the roughly 120 validation repertoires, with approximately 94% of cluster scores above 0. A later analysis lacked HLA typing for the validation cohort, so it scored co-occurrence in that cohort across all 120 or so repertoires. In the study, approximately 160 TCR beta chains were listed as associated with cytomegalovirus. Most TCR sequences were seen in very few donors, while some public TCRs were found in many individuals. In vitro tests confirmed that a few of the cytomegalovirus-associated TCR beta chains recognize cytomegalovirus antigens. In both the original and validation cohorts, the classifier was reported to diagnose cytomegalovirus status with high specificity and sensitivity. According to the authors, the approach could potentially be generalized to other disease states and immunological phenotypes.

Sequencing used PBMCs. Here the chain combines TRBV14 and TRBJ2-7, with TRBD1 tentatively as D gene (6 bases match). The sequence was obtained from a young man in good health and CMV-seropositive. The CDR3 region has the sequence CASSRLSGVAPYEQYF. The DNA sequence is TGTGCCAGCAGCCGTCTATCAGGGGTCGCTCCGTACGAGCAGTACTTC.